The 8 T cell receptor beta chains in this list originate from one sample, sequenced in a study of long-term antiretroviral therapy in people with HIV. Investigators performed immunoSEQ version v3.0 at survey level. Assay used: immunoSEQ multiplex PCR; TCRdb lists only in-frame clones, some missing. The table has some 30,000 clones, roughly 98% seen once. The sample here was unsorted PBMCs, taken 7.6 years after starting antiretroviral therapy. All receptors come from a man aged 30 to 39 with HIV.

The chain employs TRBV19 and TRBJ2-3; 9 bases map to TRBD2. This CDR3 comprises 15 residues. Germline V gene lookup returns CDR1 LNHDA and CDR2 SQIVND (reference sequence). V was clipped by 4 bases and J by 0 bases; unmatched bases: 2. The CDR3 spells CASSKTSGSTDTQYF. The CDR3 bases are TGTGCCAGTAGTAAAACTAGCGGGAGCACAGATACGCAGTATTTT.

The chain couples TRBV4-3 to TRBJ1-6; D is undetermined. Germline V gene sequence: CDR1 LGHNA, CDR2 YSLEER. The CDR3 extends over 18 amino acids. V was cut by 2 bases and J by 0 bases, with 14 bases left in between. In DNA, the CDR3 is TGCGCCAGCAGCCAAAGGAGCCTCCATAGCTCCTATAATTCACCCCTCCACTTT. Amino acid sequence: CASSQRSLHSSYNSPLHF.

The genes are TRBV7-9 and TRBJ2-7; D is perhaps TRBD2 (5 bases). CDR1 is SEHNR and CDR2 is FQNEAQ in the germline V gene (reference sequence). Trimming took off 5 bases at V and 0 bases at J, with 20 bases between the two ends. The CDR3 sequence is 17 residues long. As DNA, the CDR3 is TGTGCCAGCAGCGTTATCCCCAGCGGACCACTCTCCTACGAGCAGTACTTC. Translated: CASSVIPSGPLSYEQYF.

J is TRBJ2-7 and V is TRBV20-1; maybe TRBD1 (6 bases). Trimming removed 6 bases at V and 6 bases at J, with 12 bases between. Germline V CDR1 and CDR2: DFQATT, SNEGSKA (reference sequence). There are 11 residues in the CDR3. The CDR3 region has the DNA TGCAGTGCGGACACAGGGCGCGAGCAGTACTTC. The encoded protein is CSADTGREQYF.

The chain joins TRBV7-6 to TRBJ2-1, with no clear D. Germline V gives CDR1 SGHVS, CDR2 FNYEAQ. Between the trimmed V and J ends, which lost 1 base and 1 base, there was a span of 14 bases. This CDR3 region has 17 residues. The CDR3 nucleotides are TGTGCCAGCAGCTTAGACGCATTCTTCGGTTCCTACAATGAGCAGTTCTTC. Its translation is CASSLDAFFGSYNEQFF.

This sequence joins TRBV25-1 and TRBJ1-2, with a tentative D call TRBD1 (5 bases). From germline, CDR1 is MGHDK and CDR2 SYGVNS. Trimming pared 6 bases from V and 2 bases from J, leaving 10 bases between. CDR3 length: 13 amino acids. The CDR3 here is CASRTTGNYGYTF. CDR3 nucleotide sequence: TGTGCCAGCAGGACCACAGGAAACTATGGCTACACCTTC.

The chain uses TRBV13 and TRBJ1-2, with 7 bases lining up with TRBD1. Trimming at V came to 5 bases and at J to 6 bases, leaving 9 bases not matched to a gene. There are 14 residues in the CDR3. CDR1 and CDR2 (germline): PRHDT, FYEKMQ (reference sequence). Here the CDR3 reads CASSPTGRGDGYTF. In DNA form, the CDR3 reads TGTGCCAGCAGCCCGACAGGGCGAGGTGATGGCTACACCTTC.

The CDR3 DNA is TGTGCCAGCAGCCGGGGACAGGGAGAGTACTTC. Amino acids: CASSRGQGEYF. The chain combines TRBV5-6 with TRBJ2-5, with TRBD1 matching over 9 bases. CDR1 and CDR2 (germline): SGHDT, YYEEEE. The CDR3 is 11 residues long. The V gene end was trimmed by 4 bases and the J gene end by 12 bases; junction bases not matched to a gene: 4.